This TCR beta chain derives from a study of regulatory T cells in long-lasting Graves disease. Whole-study findings and limits: New patients shared over 900 public clonotypes, and persistent patients shared more, with a few thousand. Preferential use of TRBV28, TRBJ1-2 and TRBJ2-5 was seen in persistent disease. TCR diversity in persistent Graves' patients was below that of newly diagnosed ones.

Time point: persistent/refractory GD, antithyroid drugs over 5 years with positive TRAb. RNA isolated from PBMCs was used to make the TCR library. An endocrinology department in Xi'an, China, supplied the patients. This clonotype was observed a few times. The antigen remains undetermined. Combining iRepertoire HTBI primers with Arm-PCR of CDR3 regions, the authors built TCR beta libraries. TCRdb re-derived calls from the multiplex PCR reads in MiXCR, one entry per CDR3 protein. The data show 400,000 to 600,000 distinct CDR3 sequences, with around a fifth seen just once and 7.1% held by the top ten. The CDR3 is 12 amino acids. In germline, CDR1 is KGHDR, CDR2 SFDVKD. Between the trimmed V and J ends, which lost 4 bases and 3 bases, there was a span of 2 bases.

The receptor was derived from a female donor with Graves disease. This specimen consisted of peripheral blood mononuclear cells (PBMCs), obtained when the disease was refractory, from a patient treated with antithyroid drugs. J is TRBJ2-2 and V is TRBV24-1; no reliable D call. CDR3 sequence (DNA): TGTGCCACCAGTGAAGACACCGGGGAGCTGTTTTTT. As protein: CATSEDTGELFF.